Below are 32 T cell receptor beta chains sequenced from a single sample in a study of blood T cell repertoires in COVID-19 (TCRdb year 2020). Library construction relied on the immunoSEQ multiplex PCR assay. The source is immuneACCESS, and TCRdb retained only in-frame sequences with V and J called. Part of the clones is not carried over; for the studies checked, unresolved V genes explain less than half of this, and the remainder is unexplained. The sample data list approximately 290,000 clones, and roughly 85% of these were observed just once. The ten largest account for roughly 4.3% of the sample. Specimen: PBMCs or T cells enriched from blood (not recorded which). The receptors come from a woman in her 30s who had recovered from COVID-19.

The chain uses TRBV4-1 and TRBJ2-1; 11 nucleotides align to TRBD2. This CDR3 spans 15 amino acids. J lost 8 bases, V lost 1 base, and 4 bases had no gene match. Germline CDR1 reads MGHRA; CDR2 reads YSYEKL. The CDR3 region is CASSQGLAGRDEQFF. The CDR3 DNA is TGCGCCAGCAGCCAAGGACTAGCGGGGAGGGATGAGCAGTTCTTC.

The rearrangement joins TRBV6-6 to TRBJ2-1, with 8 nucleotides matching TRBD2. This CDR3 comprises 16 residues. CDR1 is MNHNY and CDR2 is SVGAGI in the germline V gene (reference sequence). J gave up 9 bases and V 5 bases, and 15 bases lay outside the gene matches. The CDR3 DNA reads TGTGCCAGCAGTATAACACCGGGACTAGACCAGGTTGAGCAGTTCTTC. Translated, it gives CASSITPGLDQVEQFF.

The V gene is TRBV13, the J gene TRBJ2-3; 8 nucleotides match TRBD1. V lost 5 bases to trimming and J lost 6 bases; unmatched junction nucleotides: 13. Germline V gene sequence: CDR1 PRHDT, CDR2 FYEKMQ (reference sequence). The CDR3 consists of 16 residues. The CDR3 spells CASSTPWEQGEDTQYF. CDR3 DNA sequence: TGTGCCAGCAGCACCCCCTGGGAACAGGGGGAGGATACGCAGTATTTT. The full variable domain, rest sourced from reference TRBV13 and TRBJ2-3, is AAGVIQSPRHLIKEKRETATLKCYPIPRHDTVYWYQQGPGQDPQFLISFYEKMQSDKGSIPDRFSAQQFSDYHSELNMSSLELGDSALYFCASSTPWEQGEDTQYFGPGTRLTVL.

In its sample, this clone was seen many times. This sequence joins TRBV21-1 and TRBJ2-1; the table's D gene call, TRBD2, was not cross checked with the DNA. TRBV21-1 is flagged as a pseudogene. There are 17 residues in the CDR3. The CDR3 nucleotides are TGTGCCAGCAGCAAAAAGGAAAAGGCGGGATCAAACAATGAGCAGTTCTTC. As protein: CASSKKEKAGSNNEQFF.

V gene TRBV2 combines with J gene TRBJ2-1; 8 positions match TRBD2. Trimming took 7 bases from V and 1 from J; bases not matched to a gene: 9. The CDR3 sequence is 16 residues long. The germline V gene encodes CDR1 SNHLY and CDR2 FYNNEI. The CDR3 nucleotides are TGTGCCAGCAAAGAGACTTCGGGGGGGTCCTACAATGAGCAGTTCTTC. As protein: CASKETSGGSYNEQFF.

Here the CDR3 reads CASSQGGGLGNSPLHF. The CDR3 DNA follows: TGTGCCAGCAGCCAAGGGGGGGGGCTTGGTAATTCACCCCTCCACTTT. The rearrangement uses TRBV3-1 (or the pseudogene TRBV3-2) and TRBJ1-6, with D perhaps TRBD1 (6 bases). V was clipped by 1 base and J by 6 bases, with 13 bases between them. The CDR3 contains 16 residues. Germline CDR1 and CDR2: LGHDT and YNNKEL (reference sequence).

The chain recombines TRBV19 with TRBJ2-3, with D perhaps TRBD2 (6 bases). Trimming cost V 5 bases and J 4 bases, with 19 bases left between them. Germline V gene data show CDR1 as LNHDA and CDR2 as SQIVND (reference sequence). CDR3 length: 16 residues. As DNA, the CDR3 is TGTGCCAGTAGTCCCTCGGCCTGGACTATGCCAGATACGCAGTATTTT. Protein sequence: CASSPSAWTMPDTQYF.

V is TRBV5-1 and J is TRBJ2-7; a possible D gene is TRBD1 (6 bases). From germline, CDR1 is SGHRS and CDR2 YFSETQ. The germline V and J ends were trimmed by 4 bases and 3 bases, with 20 bases remaining between them. CDR3 length: 16 residues. The CDR3 nucleotides are TGCGCCAGCAGCCCCCTATCCCGGGACAAACTCTACGAGCAGTACTTC. Translating gives CASSPLSRDKLYEQYF.

The chain joins TRBV7-9 to TRBJ2-7, with D maybe TRBD2 (5 bases). Trimming cost V 2 bases and J 2 bases, with 10 bases left between them. This CDR3 is 14 amino acids long. The germline V gene has CDR1 SEHNR and CDR2 FQNEAQ (reference sequence). The DNA of the CDR3 is TGTGCCAGCAGCTTAACGGGGAGACCCTACGAGCAGTACTTC. Protein product: CASSLTGRPYEQYF.

This clone has just one count. The CDR3 bases are TGTGCCTGGAACCCTCTAGCGGGCTTATACAATGAGCAGTTCTTC. It specifies CAWNPLAGLYNEQFF. The J gene is TRBJ2-1, the V gene TRBV30, with 8 bases that match TRBD2. V was clipped by 4 bases and J by 4 bases; unmatched bases: 9. This CDR3 spans 15 amino acids. Germline V gives CDR1 GTSNPN, CDR2 SVGIG (reference sequence).

The chain has TRBV10-1 and TRBJ2-5; TRBD1 matches 11 bases. Losses at the gene ends were 4 bases for V and 5 bases for J; bases not matched to a gene: 6. CDR1 is WNHNN and CDR2 is SYGVQD in the germline V gene (reference sequence). This CDR3 contains 15 residues. The CDR3 bases are TGCGCCAGCAGTGCCGGGACAGGGGGACAGGAGACCCAGTACTTC. Translated, it gives CASSAGTGGQETQYF.

The chain has TRBV15 and TRBJ2-1; 11 bases map to TRBD1. This CDR3 has 17 residues. The J segment lost 3 bases and the V segment lost 2 bases, leaving 6 bases of the junction unmatched. Germline CDR1 reads LNHNV; CDR2 reads YYDKDF (reference sequence). CDR3 protein: CATSRKSGTGGYNEQFF. CDR3 coding DNA: TGTGCCACCAGCAGAAAGTCCGGGACAGGGGGCTACAATGAGCAGTTCTTC.

The CDR3 bases are TGCGCCAGCAGCTTTGGGGACAGCTTCATGAACACTGAAGCTTTCTTT. This encodes CASSFGDSFMNTEAFF. The chain combines TRBV5-1 with TRBJ1-1; 7 bases are a match to TRBD1. The J segment lost 0 bases and the V segment lost 2 bases, leaving 7 bases of the junction unmatched. The length of the CDR3 is 16 residues. CDR1 and CDR2 from the germline V gene are SGHRS and YFSETQ. The full variable domain, in which reference TRBV5-1 and TRBJ1-1 provide the parts outside the CDR3, is KAGVTQTPRYLIKTRGQQVTLSCSPISGHRSVSWYQQTPGQGLQFLFEYFSETQRNKGNFPGRFSGRQFSNSRSEMNVSTLELGDSALYLCASSFGDSFMNTEAFFGQGTRLTVV.

The chain joins TRBV7-8 to TRBJ2-7; possibly TRBD1 for D (6 bases). V lost 5 bases, J lost 0 bases, and 14 bases lay in between. CDR1 SGHVS and CDR2 FQNEAQ come from the germline V gene. The CDR3 consists of 15 residues. Here the CDR3 reads CASSIRTDNSYEQYF. As DNA, the CDR3 is TGTGCCAGCAGCATCCGGACAGACAACTCCTACGAGCAGTACTTC.

J is TRBJ1-5 and V is TRBV28, with D possibly TRBD1 on 6 matching bases. The V end lost 6 bases, the J end lost 2 bases, and 14 bases lay between the germline ends. CDR3 length: 15 amino acids. The V gene's germline CDR1 is MDHEN and CDR2 SYDVKM. The CDR3 coding sequence is TGTGCCAGCAGCTTACAGGGATCAGGCAATCAGCCCCAGCATTTT. Amino acid sequence: CASSLQGSGNQPQHF. The variable domain in full, completed from reference TRBV28 and TRBJ1-5, reads DVKVTQSSRYLVKRTGEKVFLECVQDMDHENMFWYRQDPGLGLRLIYFSYDVKMKEKGDIPEGYSVSREKKERFSLILESASTNQTSMYLCASSLQGSGNQPQHFGDGTRLSIL.

The chain employs TRBV5-6 and TRBJ2-3; 7 nucleotides line up with TRBD1. V was clipped by 3 bases and J by 0 bases; unmatched bases: 7. Per the germline V gene, CDR1 is SGHDT and CDR2 is YYEEEE. The CDR3 length is 16 residues. The CDR3 DNA reads TGTGCCAGCAGCTGGGGACAGAGATCTAGCACAGATACGCAGTATTTT. Amino acid sequence: CASSWGQRSSTDTQYF. The variable domain in full, completed from reference TRBV5-6 and TRBJ2-3, reads DAGVTQSPTHLIKTRGQQVTLRCSPKSGHDTVSWYQQALGQGPQFIFQYYEEEERQRGNFPDRFSGHQFPNYSSELNVNALLLGDSALYLCASSWGQRSSTDTQYFGPGTRLTVL.

The rearrangement joins TRBV5-5 to TRBJ1-2; 11 bases line up with TRBD1. Germline assignment: CDR1 SGHKS and CDR2 YYEKEE (reference sequence). The CDR3 sequence is 13 residues long. J gave up 7 bases and V 4 bases, and 3 bases lay outside the gene matches. CDR3 sequence reads: CASSGQGAFGYTF. In nucleotides, the CDR3 is TGTGCCAGCAGCGGACAGGGGGCCTTTGGCTACACCTTC.

The chain carries TRBV7-2 and TRBJ2-7; D perhaps matches TRBD2 (6 bases). The length of the CDR3 is 14 residues. V was cut by 2 bases and J by 4 bases, with 12 bases left in between. CDR1 is SGHTA and CDR2 is FQGNSA in the germline V gene. The CDR3 loop reads CASSLFRGTYEQYF. In nucleotides, the CDR3 is TGTGCCAGCAGCTTATTCCGCGGGACTTACGAGCAGTACTTC.

The V gene is TRBV7-9, the J gene TRBJ2-7; no firm D call. The CDR3 length is 12 residues. The V end was cut by 2 bases, the J end by 4 bases, with 6 bases between. CDR1 and CDR2 (germline): SEHNR, FQNEAQ (reference sequence). In nucleotides, the CDR3 is TGTGCCAGCAGCTTATCAGGATACGAGCAGTACTTC. Translating gives CASSLSGYEQYF.

The chain has TRBV12-3 or TRBV12-4 and TRBJ1-2; possibly TRBD1 for D (6 bases). The CDR3 is 12 residues long. V was shortened by 2 bases and J by 8 bases, with 9 bases between the two germline ends. DNA for the CDR3: TGTGCCAGCAGTTTAAGGACAGAAGGCTACACCTTC. Translated, it gives CASSLRTEGYTF.

As to this clone: At the DNA level, this CDR3 is encoded by other sequences in the same sample as well. The chain is built from TRBV5-8 and TRBJ1-2; possibly TRBD1 for D (5 bases). CDR1 is SGHTS, CDR2 YDEGEE, per germline. The CDR3 loop spans 14 amino acids. With 5 bases removed from V and 7 bases from J, the gap between germline ends came to 18 bases. The CDR3 DNA sequence: TGTGCCAGCAGTTCCCTGGCGGGGCCTGGTGGCTACACCTTC. Translated, it gives CASSSLAGPGGYTF.

This clone was observed a single time. The V and J genes are TRBV7-2 and TRBJ2-4; 9 nucleotides line up with TRBD2. The CDR3 loop spans 13 amino acids. Trimming took 5 bases from V and 6 from J; bases not matched to a gene: 2. The germline V gene encodes CDR1 SGHTA and CDR2 FQGNSA. Here the CDR3 DNA reads TGTGCCAGCAGCAGTAGCGGGGGAAACATTCAGTACTTC. It encodes CASSSSGGNIQYF. The whole variable domain, remainder taken from reference TRBV7-2 and TRBJ2-4, is GAGVSQSPSNKVTEKGKDVELRCDPISGHTALYWYRQSLGQGLEFLIYFQGNSAPDKSGLPSDRFSAERTGGSVSTLTIQRTQQEDSAVYLCASSSSGGNIQYFGAGTRLSVL.

The sample holds a few counts of this clone. This chain uses TRBV6-5 with TRBJ1-6; 9 bases match TRBD1. The ends lost 7 bases at V and 7 bases at J; junction bases unmatched: 8. This CDR3 comprises 15 residues. Germline assignment: CDR1 MNHEY and CDR2 SVGAGI. CDR3 nucleotides: TGTGCCAGCACTCGTCCCGGGACAGGGAATTCACCCCTCCACTTT. Protein: CASTRPGTGNSPLHF.

CDR3: CASSLKTVQGSGNTIYF. For the CDR3, the DNA is TGTGCCAGCAGCCTAAAGACCGTCCAGGGCTCTGGAAACACCATATATTTT. The gene calls are TRBV9 and TRBJ1-3; possible D gene TRBD1, 5 bases. CDR1 and CDR2 from the germline V gene are SGDLS and YYNGEE. CDR3 size: 17 residues. V was trimmed by 4 bases and J by 0 bases, leaving 17 bases between them.

The chain's CDR3 is CASSPIPATVNTEAFF. The CDR3 region has the DNA TGTGCCAGCAGTCCTATCCCTGCGACAGTGAACACTGAAGCTTTCTTT. The rearrangement joins TRBV27 to TRBJ1-1, with a tentative D call TRBD1 (5 bases). This CDR3 is 16 amino acids long. Germline V gene lookup returns CDR1 MNHEY and CDR2 SMNVEV (reference sequence). V lost 5 bases to trimming and J lost 0 bases, with 16 bases between them.

J is TRBJ1-5 and V is TRBV7-8; D unresolved. The V gene's germline CDR1 is SGHVS and CDR2 FQNEAQ. Trimming left V 5 bases short and J 0 bases short, with 14 bases between. The CDR3 is 16 residues long. Here the CDR3 reads CASSNPMRGSNQPQHF. CDR3 nucleotide sequence: TGTGCCAGCAGCAACCCGATGCGGGGTAGCAATCAGCCCCAGCATTTT. Drawing the rest from reference TRBV7-8 and TRBJ1-5, the complete variable domain is GAGVSQSPRYKVAKRGQDVALRCDPISGHVSLFWYQQALGQGPEFLTYFQNEAQLDKSGLPSDRFFAERPEGSVSTLKIQRTQQEDSAVYLCASSNPMRGSNQPQHFGDGTRLSIL.

The chain recombines TRBV4-1 with TRBJ2-7, with TRBD1 identical over 10 bases. V was pared by 1 base and J by 4 bases, with 7 bases of the junction left unmatched. The CDR3 length is 16 residues. The V gene's germline CDR1 is MGHRA and CDR2 YSYEKL. The DNA for the CDR3 is TGCGCCAGCAGCCAAGTACCGACAGGGGGCTATTACGAGCAGTACTTC. This encodes CASSQVPTGGYYEQYF.

This sequence joins TRBV3-1 (or the pseudogene TRBV3-2) and TRBJ1-1, with unresolved D. The V end was cut by 4 bases, the J end by 0 bases, with 9 bases between. There are 14 residues in the CDR3. Germline CDR1 LGHDT, CDR2 YNNKEL (reference sequence). CDR3 protein: CASSRAGMNTEAFF. The CDR3 region has the DNA TGTGCCAGCAGCCGTGCGGGGATGAACACTGAAGCTTTCTTT.

The chain combines TRBV3-1 (or the pseudogene TRBV3-2) with TRBJ1-6, with D maybe TRBD1 (5 bases). V was shortened by 4 bases and J by 7 bases, with 8 bases between the two germline ends. This CDR3 is built from 13 residues. CDR1 is LGHDT, CDR2 YNNKEL, per germline (reference sequence). The CDR3 sequence is CASSPRGNSPLHF. The CDR3 coding sequence is TGTGCCAGCAGCCCACGGGGGAATTCACCCCTCCACTTT.

This clone was picked up a small number of times. The chain couples TRBV2 to TRBJ1-4; no clear D gene. V dropped 9 bases and J dropped 0 bases, with 8 bases sitting between them. The length of the CDR3 is 13 residues. Germline assignment: CDR1 SNHLY and CDR2 FYNNEI. CDR3 sequence: CARKESTNEKLFF. The DNA of the CDR3 is TGTGCCAGAAAGGAGTCAACTAATGAAAAACTGTTTTTT.

The rearrangement links TRBV24-1 to TRBJ1-1; D not certain. The ends were cut back, 2 bases at V and 7 bases at J, with 4 bases in the middle. Germline CDR1 is KGHDR and CDR2 is SFDVKD. There are 11 residues in the CDR3. The CDR3: CATSDYGEAFF. The CDR3 DNA sequence: TGTGCCACCAGTGATTACGGTGAAGCTTTCTTT.

This chain connects TRBV11-2 to TRBJ2-3, with D unresolved. The germline V gene has CDR1 SGHAT and CDR2 FQNNGV. The CDR3 spans 14 residues. Trimming shortened V by 1 base and J by 6 bases, and 11 bases separated the two germline ends. The CDR3 here is CASSLGDSLDTQYF. The CDR3 DNA is TGTGCCAGCAGCTTAGGCGATAGCCTGGATACGCAGTATTTT. The full variable domain, rest sourced from reference TRBV11-2 and TRBJ2-3, is EAGVAQSPRYKIIEKRQSVAFWCNPISGHATLYWYQQILGQGPKLLIQFQNNGVVDDSQLPKDRFSAERLKGVDSTLKIQPAKLEDSAVYLCASSLGDSLDTQYFGPGTRLTVL.